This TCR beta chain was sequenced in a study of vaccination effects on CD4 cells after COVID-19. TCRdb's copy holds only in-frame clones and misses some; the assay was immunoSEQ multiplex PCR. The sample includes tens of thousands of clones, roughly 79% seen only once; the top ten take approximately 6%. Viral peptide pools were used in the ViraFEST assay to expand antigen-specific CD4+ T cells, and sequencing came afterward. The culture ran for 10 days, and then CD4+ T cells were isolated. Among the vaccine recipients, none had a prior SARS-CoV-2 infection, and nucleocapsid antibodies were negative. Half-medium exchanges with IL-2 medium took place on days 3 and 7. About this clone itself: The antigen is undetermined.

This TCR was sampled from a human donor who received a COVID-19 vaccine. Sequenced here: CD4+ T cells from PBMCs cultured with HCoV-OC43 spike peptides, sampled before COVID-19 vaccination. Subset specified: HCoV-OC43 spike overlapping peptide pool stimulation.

Here the CDR3 reads CASSLMRGTENIQYF. The DNA for the CDR3 is TGTGCCAGCAGCTTAATGAGGGGGACAGAAAACATTCAGTACTTC. The rearrangement links TRBV7-3 to TRBJ2-4; 7 bases match TRBD1. The CDR3 spans 15 residues. Losses at the gene ends were 1 base for V and 5 bases for J; bases not matched to a gene: 5. Per germline, CDR1 SGHTA and CDR2 FQGTGA. Full variable domain (rest looked up from reference TRBV7-3 and TRBJ2-4): GAGVSQTPSNKVTEKGKYVELRCDPISGHTALYWYRQSLGQGPEFLIYFQGTGAADDSGLPNDRFFAVRPEGSVSTLKIQRTERGDSAVYLCASSLMRGTENIQYFGAGTRLSVL.